A few counts support the clone carrying this T cell receptor (beta chain). Its antigen is not known. The source of the sample is a study of T-cell memory formation after mild COVID-19. Overall study findings and caveats: Several responding clones turned up in pre-infection memory, indicating that cross-reactive memory may have taken part. The authors did not confirm SARS-CoV-2 specificity of second-wave clones peaking day 37.

Sample barcodes and UMIs were carried by the TCR alpha and TCR beta cDNA libraries that 5'RACE generated with constant-segment primers. MiXCR, run by TCRdb on the 5' RACE reads, gives a single entry per CDR3 protein. This sample has 400,000 to 500,000 distinct CDR3 sequences, with roughly a quarter found just once. V lost 1 base and J 1 base, leaving 12 bases between the germline ends. This CDR3 region has 16 residues. Per germline, CDR1 SGHRS and CDR2 YFSETQ. This sequence joins TRBV5-1 and TRBJ1-3; D is unclear. Material for sequencing was PBMCs or a T cell subset sorted from them (not recorded which). This clonotype originated in an adult woman who had mild COVID-19 (a few samples of this study predate the infection). Cell type and time point are not known. In DNA form, the CDR3 reads TGCGCCAGCAGCTTGAACAGCGGTCAGTCTGGAAACACCATATATTTT. Amino acid sequence: CASSLNSGQSGNTIYF.